These 31 T cell receptor beta chains came from one sample sequenced in a study of molecular identifiers for immune sequencing clone quantification. TCRdb itself ran the PCR reads through MiXCR, one entry per CDR3 protein. The sample holds 70,000 to 95,000 distinct CDR3 sequences; around 17% are singletons and the top ten take about 0.85%. Material: naive CD8+ T cells from blood, with Jurkat cell RNA spiked in. Subset: FACS-sorted CD8+CD4-CCR7+CD45RA+ naive T cells. Every receptor here comes from a human donor in good health. Some libraries in this study had Jurkat cell RNA spiked in.

In its sample, this clonotype was seen many times. V is TRBV7-2 and J is TRBJ1-1; 7 nucleotides align to TRBD1. Unmatched junction bases numbered 9, after V lost 6 bases and J lost 2 bases. Germline loops: CDR1 SGHTA, CDR2 FQGNSA. This CDR3 has 15 residues. The CDR3 loop is CASRISDRPNTEAFF. CDR3 in DNA: TGTGCCAGCAGAATCTCGGACAGGCCTAACACTGAAGCTTTCTTT.

On this clonotype itself: A much larger clonotype is one base distant, so this may be a read error. The J gene is TRBJ2-7, the V gene TRBV19; tentative D call: TRBD1 (5 bases). Trimming took 6 bases from V and 3 from J, leaving 18 bases between them. Germline V CDR1 and CDR2: LNHDA, SQIVND (reference sequence). The length of the CDR3 is 15 residues. In nucleotides, the CDR3 is TGTGCCAGTAGCCTGACAGTGGTAGGCCGCTACGAGCAGTACTTC. Its protein is CASSLTVVGRYEQYF. Full variable domain (missing parts from reference TRBV19 and TRBJ2-7): DGGITQSPKYLFRKEGQNVTLSCEQNLNHDAMYWYRQDPGQGLRLIYYSQIVNDFQKGDIAEGYSVSREKKESFPLTVTSAQKNPTAFYLCASSLTVVGRYEQYFGPGTRLTVT.

Regarding this clonotype: One base away lies a much larger clone, so this may be a sequencing read error. The DNA for the CDR3 is TGTGCCAGCAGTGAATACCCACTTACTAATGAAAAACTGCTTTTT. Translated, it gives CASSEYPLTNEKLLF. The chain carries TRBV2 and TRBJ1-4; D remains ambiguous. Germline CDR1 SNHLY, CDR2 FYNNEI. This CDR3 is 15 amino acids long.

This chain links TRBV24-1 with TRBJ2-1; D is possibly TRBD2 (6 bases). The CDR3 consists of 22 residues. V was shortened by 4 bases and J by 0 bases, with 30 bases between the two germline ends. Germline V lookup: CDR1 KGHDR, CDR2 SFDVKD. In DNA form, the CDR3 reads TGTGCCACCAGTGAGCGGGGTTGGGGCGGCCAACAACCCCAGAGCTCCTACAATGAGCAGTTCTTC. Translating it yields CATSERGWGGQQPQSSYNEQFF.

This clonotype was seen repeatedly, ten times or more. J is TRBJ1-3 and V is TRBV4-3; TRBD1 agrees at 10 bases. Germline V gene lookup returns CDR1 LGHNA and CDR2 YSLEER. This CDR3 contains 15 residues. V was clipped by 4 bases and J by 2 bases; unmatched bases: 2. In DNA form, the CDR3 reads TGCGCCAGCAGCCCGGGACAGGGGCCTGGAAACACCATATATTTT. It specifies CASSPGQGPGNTIYF.

Ten or more counts support this clonotype. The chain couples TRBV28 to TRBJ2-1; D ambiguous. The CDR3 covers 13 residues. Trimming left V 0 bases short and J 9 bases short, with 9 bases between. The germline CDR1 and CDR2 sequences are MDHEN and SYDVKM. The CDR3 coding sequence is TGTGCCAGCAGTTTATGTCGTGTTTGTGAGCAGTTCTTC. It is translated as CASSLCRVCEQFF.

This clonotype has at least ten counts. This chain joins TRBV9 and TRBJ2-3; 14 nucleotides match TRBD2. The CDR3 runs to 18 residues. V dropped 3 bases and J dropped 3; count of bases not matched to a gene: 9. Germline loops: CDR1 SGDLS, CDR2 YYNGEE. CDR3 in amino acids: CASSESGTSGRGTDTQYF. Here the CDR3 DNA reads TGTGCCAGCAGCGAATCCGGGACTAGCGGGAGAGGAACAGATACGCAGTATTTT.

This clonotype was observed at least ten times. The chain combines TRBV27 with TRBJ2-3; 8 bases align to TRBD1. CDR3 size: 16 residues. Germline CDR1 MNHEY, CDR2 SMNVEV (reference sequence). V shed 4 bases and J 5 bases; nucleotides not matched to a gene: 11. CDR3 nucleotide sequence: TGTGCCAGCAGTTCCCGGGACAGGTTCCCTTTAGATACGCAGTATTTT. Protein sequence: CASSSRDRFPLDTQYF.

Ten or more counts support this clonotype. The chain joins TRBV6-1 to TRBJ2-7; D gene ambiguous. The CDR3 is 14 amino acids. The V gene lost 1 base and the J gene lost 3 bases, with 10 bases spanning the gap. Germline assignment: CDR1 MNHNS and CDR2 SASEGT. The CDR3: CASSEVGTHYEQYF. In DNA, the CDR3 is TGTGCCAGCAGTGAAGTAGGCACTCACTACGAGCAGTACTTC.

This clonotype has ten or more counts. This sequence joins TRBV29-1 and TRBJ2-2; the D is unclear. Deletions cut 4 bases from V and 5 bases from J, with 8 bases between. The CDR3 sequence is 12 residues long. Germline-derived CDR1 and CDR2 are SQVTM and ANQGSEA. The CDR3 DNA follows: TGCAGCGTTGTTTCTGGGACCGGGGAGCTGTTTTTT. It translates to CSVVSGTGELFF.

In regard to this clonotype: At one of its ends the junction is not consistent with the germline gene, which may arise from a read error. V usage is TRBV6-5 and J usage is TRBJ2-7; D might be TRBD1 or TRBD2, each matching 6 bases. This CDR3 is built from 12 residues. The germline V gene has CDR1 MNHEY and CDR2 SVGAGI. CDR3: CVSSHSGAEQYF. CDR3 coding DNA: TGTGTCAGCAGTCACTCGGGGGCCGAGCAGTACTTC.

This clonotype has ten or more counts. The rearrangement links TRBV18 to TRBJ2-3; D unresolved. Germline lookup yields CDR1 KGHSH and CDR2 LQKENI. The CDR3 is 14 residues long. V lost 0 bases and J lost 0, with 4 bases in between. The CDR3 coding sequence is TGTGCCAGCTCACCACCATCTAGCACAGATACGCAGTATTTT. Translating gives CASSPPSSTDTQYF.

There are many counts of this clonotype. This chain connects TRBV28 to TRBJ2-5; maybe TRBD1 (6 bases). Germline loops: CDR1 MDHEN, CDR2 SYDVKM. Trimming cost V 6 bases and J 1 base, with 15 bases left between them. CDR3 length: 15 residues. Here the CDR3 DNA reads TGTGCCAGCAGCTCCGACCGACAGGCCCAAGAGACCCAGTACTTC. Protein sequence: CASSSDRQAQETQYF.

This clonotype was observed at least ten times. The chain couples TRBV4-1 to TRBJ2-7, with 9 positions matching TRBD2. This CDR3 contains 14 residues. J gave up 5 bases and V 1 base, and 3 bases lay outside the gene matches. The V gene's germline CDR1 is MGHRA and CDR2 YSYEKL. Written as DNA, the CDR3 is TGCGCCAGCAGCCAAGGACTAGCGGCGAACGAGCAGTACTTC. Amino acid sequence: CASSQGLAANEQYF.

This clonotype occurred a few times. The genes are TRBV20-1 and TRBJ1-2; D is uncertain. This CDR3 spans 16 amino acids. CDR1 is DFQATT and CDR2 is SNEGSKA in the germline V gene (reference sequence). The V end was cut by 0 bases, the J end by 3 bases, with 17 bases between. CDR3 amino acids: CSARDLGGEKHYGYTF. The DNA of the CDR3 is TGCAGTGCTAGAGATCTAGGCGGGGAGAAGCACTATGGCTACACCTTC.

Details on this clonotype: Being one base from a much bigger clone, this may be a read error. V gene TRBV5-3 combines with J gene TRBJ1-1; no definite D call. TRBV5-3 is an ORF, and what it does is uncertain. The CDR3 extends over 13 amino acids. The CDR3 sequence is CASSWSGLTEASF. CDR3 DNA sequence: TGTGCCAGCAGCTGGAGTGGGCTCACTGAAGCTTCCTTT.

This clonotype was detected ten times or more. The genes are TRBV7-3 and TRBJ2-2; 7 bases fit TRBD1. This CDR3 contains 14 residues. After removal of 1 base from V and 4 bases from J, the junction contained 0 bases not matched to a gene. Germline V gives CDR1 SGHTA, CDR2 FQGTGA. The CDR3: CASSLNRGTGELFF. In nucleotides, the CDR3 is TGTGCCAGCAGCTTAAACAGGGGCACCGGGGAGCTGTTTTTT.

This clonotype occurred many times. The junction does not match germline at one end; this may be a read error. V gene TRBV7-7 combines with J gene TRBJ2-3; D perhaps matches TRBD2 (6 bases). Germline V gene data show CDR1 as SSHAT and CDR2 as FNYEAQ (reference sequence). The CDR3 covers 13 residues. CDR3 nucleotide sequence: TGTGCTAGCAGCTGGGACTTAAGAAATACGCAGTATTTT. Protein sequence: CASSWDLRNTQYF.

Details on this clonotype: Given a much more abundant clone one base away, this may be a read error. This chain connects TRBV6-1 to TRBJ1-5, with D possibly matching TRBD1 (6 bases). CDR3 length: 16 amino acids. Per the germline V gene, CDR1 is MNHNS and CDR2 is SASEGT. The CDR3 bases are TGTGCCTGCAGAGAAGACAGGCGGTATAGCAATCAGCCCCAGCATTTT. Its protein product is CACREDRRYSNQPQHF.

Points on this clonotype: Possible read error: a much larger clone is one base away. V is TRBV6-5 and J is TRBJ2-7; the D gene is possibly TRBD2 (6 bases). Looked up from germline, CDR1 is MNHEY and CDR2 is SVGAGI. V was cut by 6 bases and J by 9 bases, with 27 bases left in between. The CDR3 consists of 16 residues. The CDR3 region is CASRERDFLGVDGQYF. CDR3 nucleotide sequence: TGTGCCAGCAGGGAACGGGACTTCCTGGGAGTCGACGGGCAGTACTTC.

Ten or more counts support this clonotype. The chain links TRBV28 to TRBJ2-7; TRBD2 aligns across 13 bases. There are 21 residues in the CDR3. V was pared by 1 base and J by 6 bases, with 21 bases of the junction left unmatched. CDR1 MDHEN and CDR2 SYDVKM come from the germline V gene. The CDR3 sequence: CASSLLVTTGYPGTSGTEQYF. The CDR3 nucleotides read TGTGCCAGCAGTTTATTGGTCACGACGGGATACCCCGGGACTAGCGGGACCGAGCAGTACTTC.

This clonotype was found many times. The rearrangement links TRBV4-1 to TRBJ2-5; possibly TRBD1 for D (6 bases). Trimming took off 4 bases at V and 3 bases at J, with 12 bases between the two ends. Germline V lookup: CDR1 MGHRA, CDR2 YSYEKL. This CDR3 is 14 amino acids long. CDR3 sequence: CASSPGQLEETQYF. CDR3 DNA sequence: TGCGCCAGCAGCCCTGGACAGTTAGAAGAGACCCAGTACTTC.

This clonotype was counted at least ten times. The chain employs TRBV5-5 and TRBJ1-1; the D is unclear. The CDR3 length is 13 residues. CDR1 is SGHKS, CDR2 YYEKEE, per germline (reference sequence). V shed 3 bases and J shed 10 bases, with 16 bases lying between them. The CDR3 sequence is CASSWNIRLGAFF. The CDR3, as DNA: TGTGCCAGCAGCTGGAATATCCGGTTGGGAGCTTTCTTT. The whole variable domain, remainder taken from reference TRBV5-5 and TRBJ1-1, is DAGVTQSPTHLIKTRGQQVTLRCSPISGHKSVSWYQQVLGQGPQFIFQYYEKEERGRGNFPDRFSARQFPNYSSELNVNALLLGDSALYLCASSWNIRLGAFFGQGTRLTVV.

Remarks on this clonotype: Just one base apart from a much larger clone, this may be a read error. V usage is TRBV19 and J usage is TRBJ1-2, with D unclear. V was shortened by 10 bases and J by 1 base, with 25 bases between the two germline ends. The CDR3 extends over 17 amino acids. Per the germline V gene, CDR1 is LNHDA and CDR2 is SQIVND (reference sequence). The CDR3, as DNA: TGTGCCACCCGACCTTCAGCGTCCGAAGTCTTTAACTATGGCTACACCTTC. It translates to CATRPSASEVFNYGYTF.

This clonotype was seen repeatedly, ten times or more. The CDR3 sequence is CASSEFRADNEQFF. The CDR3 DNA follows: TGTGCCAGCAGTGAATTTCGGGCCGACAATGAGCAGTTCTTC. The V gene is TRBV2, the J gene TRBJ2-1; D not resolved. Trimming cost V 2 bases and J 5 bases, with 10 bases left between them. The CDR3 extends over 14 amino acids. Germline CDR1 is SNHLY and CDR2 is FYNNEI. Using reference TRBV2 and TRBJ2-1 for the parts outside the CDR3, the full variable domain is EPEVTQTPSHQVTQMGQEVILRCVPISNHLYFYWYRQILGQKVEFLVSFYNNEISEKSEIFDDQFSVERPDGSNFTLKIRSTKLEDSAMYFCASSEFRADNEQFFGPGTRLTVL.

Ten or more counts support this clonotype. J is TRBJ2-1 and V is TRBV29-1; 7 nucleotides agree with TRBD2. The germline V gene has CDR1 SQVTM and CDR2 ANQGSEA. Losses at the gene ends were 4 bases for V and 2 bases for J; bases not matched to a gene: 8. The CDR3 extends over 15 amino acids. The CDR3 sequence: CSVVWGRDAYNEQFF. The CDR3 nucleotides are TGCAGCGTTGTCTGGGGGAGGGACGCCTACAATGAGCAGTTCTTC.

This clonotype was seen repeatedly, ten times or more. The chain employs TRBV29-1 and TRBJ1-5; 7 nucleotides align to TRBD1. This CDR3 comprises 14 residues. Trimming took 4 bases from V and 9 from J; bases not matched to a gene: 12. Per germline, CDR1 SQVTM and CDR2 ANQGSEA. The CDR3 loop reads CSVAERAGGTPQHF. The CDR3 region has the DNA TGCAGCGTTGCGGAGAGGGCAGGGGGTACGCCCCAGCATTTT.

V and J are TRBV9 and TRBJ2-5; TRBD2 is a possible D gene (6 bases). CDR1 and CDR2 from the germline V gene are SGDLS and YYNGEE. The length of the CDR3 is 15 residues. V was cut by 3 bases and J by 2 bases, with 14 bases left in between. Here the CDR3 DNA reads TGTGCCAGCAGCGCACGGAGCGGGCCGCAAGAGACCCAGTACTTC. Protein: CASSARSGPQETQYF.

This clonotype was counted ten times or more. V is TRBV20-1 and J is TRBJ2-3; the D call may be TRBD1 or TRBD2 (5 bases each). The CDR3 is 13 amino acids. Per germline, CDR1 DFQATT and CDR2 SNEGSKA (reference sequence). The V end was cut by 5 bases, the J end by 5 bases, with 14 bases between. In nucleotides, the CDR3 is TGCAGTGCTCCCCGGGGCCTAGGAGATACGCAGTATTTT. It specifies CSAPRGLGDTQYF.

This clonotype was seen ten or more times. The chain combines TRBV27 with TRBJ2-5, with 11 bases that match TRBD2. Looked up from germline, CDR1 is MNHEY and CDR2 is SMNVEV (reference sequence). The CDR3 has 15 residues. V lost 2 bases to trimming and J lost 5 bases; unmatched junction nucleotides: 4. CDR3: CASSLTSGRYETQYF. As DNA, the CDR3 is TGTGCCAGCAGTTTAACTAGCGGGAGATATGAGACCCAGTACTTC.

This clonotype was seen only once. With a much larger clone just one base away, this may be a read error. Because the CDR3 is missing its conserved closing phenylalanine or tryptophan, this is likely a read error. This chain uses TRBV3-1 with TRBJ2-3; 9 positions agree with TRBD1. The germline gives CDR1 LGHDT, CDR2 YNNKEL (reference sequence). CDR3 size: 15 residues. J was trimmed by 6 bases and V by 4 bases; bases with no gene match: 8. CDR3 loop: CASSPRDRALDTQYL. The CDR3 DNA reads as TGTGCCAGCAGCCCCCGGGACAGGGCTCTTGATACGCAGTATCTT.